Listed here are 10 T cell receptor beta chains from one sample, sequenced in a study of regulatory T cells in long-lasting Graves disease. As for time point: newly diagnosed GD, antithyroid drugs for less than 3 months. The TCR library was prepared using RNA isolated from PBMCs. Relying on iRepertoire HTBI primers and Arm-PCR of CDR3 regions, the team built TCR beta libraries. TCRdb re-analysed the multiplex PCR reads in MiXCR, keeping a single row per CDR3 protein. The sample has roughly 250,000 distinct CDR3 sequences; 15% to 20% are singletons. These sequences were also reported in another study, on T cells in Graves' hyperthyroidism and ophthalmopathy.

The starting material was peripheral blood mononuclear cells (PBMCs), obtained at new diagnosis, from a patient treated with antithyroid drugs. The receptors were sampled from a woman under 40 with Graves disease.

This clonotype was observed many times. The genes are TRBV20-1 and TRBJ2-5, with D uncertain. The CDR3 runs 14 residues. Per the germline V gene, CDR1 is DFQATT and CDR2 is SNEGSKA (reference sequence). V was pared by 7 bases and J by 0 bases, with 15 bases between. The CDR3 DNA sequence: TGCAGTGTTTTTTTCAGGTCCCACCAAGAGACCCAGTACTTC. It specifies CSVFFRSHQETQYF.

This clonotype was recorded at least ten times. V and J are TRBV5-6 and TRBJ2-7; the D gene is possibly TRBD2 (5 bases). This CDR3 has 16 amino acids. CDR1 is SGHDT and CDR2 is YYEEEE in the germline V gene. Trimming left V 1 base short and J 7 bases short, with 21 bases between. CDR3 in amino acids: CASSLSLERVTEEQYF. CDR3 DNA: TGTGCCAGCAGCTTGTCATTGGAGAGGGTAACCGAGGAGCAGTACTTC. The complete variable domain, with remaining parts taken from reference TRBV5-6 and TRBJ2-7, reads DAGVTQSPTHLIKTRGQQVTLRCSPKSGHDTVSWYQQALGQGPQFIFQYYEEEERQRGNFPDRFSGHQFPNYSSELNVNALLLGDSALYLCASSLSLERVTEEQYFGPGTRLTVT.

There are many counts of this clonotype. Mismatch with germline at one junction end may stem from a read error. CDR3 coding DNA: TGTGCCAGCAGTGAAGGTCAGACCCAAACCTTT. Its translation: CASSEGQTQTF. The chain is built from TRBV2 and TRBJ1-5, with D uncertain. CDR1 SNHLY and CDR2 FYNNEI come from the germline V gene. This CDR3 region has 11 residues.

In this sample, this clonotype turned up many times. This chain joins TRBV6-1 and TRBJ2-7; 8 positions agree with TRBD2. The CDR3 spans 15 residues. Germline V gives CDR1 MNHNS, CDR2 SASEGT. V gave up 6 bases and J gave up 1 base; unmatched junction bases: 8. CDR3 residues: CASSETGGRSYEQYF. The CDR3 DNA reads as TGTGCCAGCAGCGAAACGGGGGGGAGGTCCTACGAGCAGTACTTC.

This clonotype was seen repeatedly, ten times or more. The CDR3 nucleotides are TGTGCCAGCAACCCCACAGGGTTTGGCGAGCAGTACTTC. This sequence encodes CASNPTGFGEQYF. The J gene is TRBJ2-7, the V gene TRBV9; D might be TRBD1 (6 bases). CDR1 is SGDLS and CDR2 is YYNGEE in the germline V gene. Trimming took 6 bases from V and 6 from J, leaving 16 bases between them. The CDR3 is 13 residues long.

This clonotype came up many times. The germline gene is not matched at one end of the junction; a read error may be the cause. The genes are TRBV12-3 or TRBV12-4 and TRBJ2-1, with no clear D. This CDR3 contains 11 residues. CDR3 amino acids: CASTSDNEQFF. For the CDR3, the DNA is TGTGCCAGCACCTCCGACAATGAGCAGTTCTTC.

The chain carries TRBV19 and TRBJ1-5; the D gene is possibly TRBD1 (5 bases). Germline loops: CDR1 LNHDA, CDR2 SQIVND (reference sequence). V was shortened by 3 bases and J by 5 bases, with 17 bases between the two germline ends. CDR3 length equals 16 residues. CDR3 nucleotides: TGTGCCAGTAGTATTAAGTCGTGGACAAACCATCAGCCCCAGCATTTT. Translating it yields CASSIKSWTNHQPQHF.

This clonotype was counted ten times or more. This chain joins TRBV28 and TRBJ2-7, with D hard to call. In germline, CDR1 is MDHEN, CDR2 SYDVKM. Trimming left V 4 bases short and J 0 bases short, with 7 bases between. The CDR3 has 13 residues. The CDR3 protein is CASSWVGSYEQYF. CDR3 sequence (DNA): TGTGCCAGCAGTTGGGTGGGCTCCTACGAGCAGTACTTC.

As concerns this clonotype: A much larger clone lies one base from this, so it may be a read error. This chain links TRBV24-1 with TRBJ2-1, with unresolved D. This CDR3 region has 12 residues. The germline gives CDR1 KGHDR, CDR2 SFDVKD. Here the CDR3 DNA reads TGTGCCACCAGTGCCGCTGGGAATGGGCAGTTCTTC. It encodes CATSAAGNGQFF.

This chain links TRBV20-1 with TRBJ1-5; 9 nucleotides line up with TRBD1. Trimming took 1 base from V and 4 from J; bases not matched to a gene: 2. The CDR3 is 14 residues long. CDR1 is DFQATT, CDR2 SNEGSKA, per germline (reference sequence). The CDR3 spells CSARVGTGNQPQHF. CDR3 sequence (DNA): TGCAGTGCTAGAGTTGGGACAGGGAATCAGCCCCAGCATTTT.